One sample yielded the 32 T cell receptor beta chains listed below, sequenced in a study of T cells in Graves' hyperthyroidism and ophthalmopathy. Regions amplified from RNA transcripts were the TCR beta CDR3 regions. The HTBI primer set drove a first-round RT-PCR of the TCR CDR3. TCRdb re-analysed the multiplex PCR reads in MiXCR, keeping a single row per CDR3 protein. Here the sample spans roughly 380,000 distinct CDR3 sequences, around 14% being singletons. The sequencing sample was made of blood. The source of these receptors is a woman aged 60-75 years with Graves' hyperthyroidism.

This clonotype was seen a few times. The CDR3 DNA reads TGCGCCAGCACCCGGAAGCAGAAGGAGACCCAGTACTTC. As protein: CASTRKQKETQYF. V and J are TRBV10-2 and TRBJ2-5; D is unclear. The CDR3 extends over 13 amino acids. Trimming took off 7 bases at V and 5 bases at J, with 14 bases between the two ends. CDR1 and CDR2 from the germline V gene are WSHSY and SAAADI.

This clonotype was picked up many times. This chain joins TRBV29-1 and TRBJ1-3, with TRBD1 as a possible D gene (6 bases). The CDR3 has 17 amino acids. V was trimmed by 4 bases and J by 0 bases, leaving 19 bases between them. The germline gives CDR1 SQVTM, CDR2 ANQGSEA. The chain's CDR3 is CSVGVGQGPSSGNTIYF. The CDR3 bases are TGCAGCGTTGGGGTGGGACAAGGCCCTAGCTCTGGAAACACCATATATTTT.

This clonotype was observed at least ten times. V usage is TRBV12-3 or TRBV12-4 and J usage is TRBJ1-2; D is unresolved. V lost 2 bases, J lost 0 bases, and 4 bases lay in between. The CDR3 consists of 13 residues. CDR3 bases: TGTGCCAGCAGTTTAACGGCTAACTATGGCTACACCTTC. It yields the protein CASSLTANYGYTF.

A word on this clonotype: One junction end disagrees with the germline gene, perhaps due to a read error. CDR3 sequence (DNA): TGTGCTAGCAGCGCCCGGTTAGCGTCAGAGACCCAGTACTTC. It encodes CASSARLASETQYF. The chain links TRBV2 to TRBJ2-5; TRBD2 is a possible D gene (5 bases). This CDR3 has 14 residues. The V gene's germline CDR1 is SNHLY and CDR2 FYNNEI. Together with reference TRBV2 and TRBJ2-5, the CDR3 gives the full variable domain: EPEVTQTPSHQVTQMGQEVILRCVPISNHLYFYWYRQILGQKVEFLVSFYNNEISEKSEIFDDQFSVERPDGSNFTLKIRSTKLEDSAMYFCASSARLASETQYFGPGTRLLVL.

In the case of this clonotype: Just one base apart from a much larger clone, this may be a read error. V is TRBV6-5 and J is TRBJ2-7; 10 nucleotides line up with TRBD1. Germline V CDR1 and CDR2: MNHEY, SVGAGI. The J segment lost 3 bases and the V segment lost 0 bases, leaving 2 bases of the junction unmatched. This CDR3 contains 15 residues. Here the CDR3 reads CASSYSGTGDYEQYF. The CDR3 DNA is TGTGCCAGCAGTTACTCCGGGACAGGGGACTACGAGCAGTACTTC.

The chain recombines TRBV14 with TRBJ2-3; 8 bases map to TRBD2. V trimming: 2 bases; J trimming: 1 base; junction bases outside the gene matches: 2. Germline CDR1 SGHDN, CDR2 FVKESK. This CDR3 has 15 amino acids. The CDR3 region is CASSQFSGGTDTQYF. CDR3 sequence (DNA): TGTGCCAGCAGCCAATTTAGCGGGGGCACAGATACGCAGTATTTT.

This clonotype appeared many times. The chain is built from TRBV6-1 and TRBJ1-1; 10 nucleotides agree with TRBD1. V shed 6 bases, J shed 3 bases, and the junction held 4 bases outside the gene matches. The CDR3 consists of 14 residues. CDR1 and CDR2 from the germline V gene are MNHNS and SASEGT. This CDR3 is CASSRDRGYTEAFF. CDR3 sequence (DNA): TGTGCCAGCAGCCGGGACAGGGGTTACACTGAAGCTTTCTTT.

There are many counts of this clonotype. The rearrangement uses TRBV10-3 and TRBJ2-3, with D tentatively TRBD1 or TRBD2 (6 bases each). V dropped 4 bases and J dropped 4 bases, with 21 bases sitting between them. This CDR3 has 17 amino acids. CDR1 is ENHRY and CDR2 is SYGVKD in the germline V gene. CDR3 amino acids: CAISGGGLTQGPDTQYF. The DNA of the CDR3 is TGTGCCATCAGTGGTGGGGGACTGACACAGGGACCAGATACGCAGTATTTT.

This clonotype appeared many times. The chain recombines TRBV29-1 with TRBJ2-1; 13 positions match TRBD2. V shed 6 bases and J 7 bases; nucleotides not matched to a gene: 15. This CDR3 spans 17 amino acids. Germline lookup yields CDR1 SQVTM and CDR2 ANQGSEA. CDR3 coding DNA: TGCAGCGTGCCAGGGACTAGCGGGACGGGGACGAGGAATGAGCAGTTCTTC. Translation: CSVPGTSGTGTRNEQFF.

This clonotype showed up many times. The CDR3 reads CASSVGPGGGKLFF. The CDR3 DNA sequence: TGTGCCAGCAGTGTGGGCCCGGGGGGTGGCAAACTGTTTTTT. This rearrangement joins TRBV2 to TRBJ1-4, with a weak D call TRBD1 (5 bases). The CDR3 totals 14 residues. Trimming cost V 4 bases and J 11 bases, with 17 bases left between them. Germline V gene data show CDR1 as SNHLY and CDR2 as FYNNEI.

This clonotype appeared many times. The rearrangement links TRBV30 to TRBJ2-7, with a weak D call TRBD2 (5 bases). The V end lost 2 bases, the J end lost 2 bases, and 7 bases lay between the germline ends. Germline CDR1 is GTSNPN and CDR2 is SVGIG (reference sequence). The CDR3 consists of 12 residues. CDR3: CAWSRETYEQYF. CDR3 nucleotide sequence: TGTGCCTGGAGTAGGGAGACCTACGAGCAGTACTTC.

V usage is TRBV7-9 and J usage is TRBJ1-3; the D is unclear. CDR1 and CDR2 from the germline V gene are SEHNR and FQNEAQ (reference sequence). V was cut by 1 base and J by 0 bases, with 7 bases left in between. The CDR3 is 15 amino acids. The CDR3 region is CASSLGRDSGNTIYF. CDR3 DNA: TGTGCCAGCAGCTTAGGACGGGACTCTGGAAACACCATATATTTT.

This chain joins TRBV4-1 and TRBJ1-2; 7 nucleotides agree with TRBD1. J lost 8 bases, V lost 0 bases, and 9 bases had no gene match. The CDR3 consists of 15 residues. Germline V CDR1 and CDR2: MGHRA, YSYEKL. CDR3: CASSQEGRRGGGYTF. The CDR3 DNA reads TGCGCCAGCAGCCAAGAAGGGCGCAGGGGGGGCGGCTACACCTTC.

The V call is TRBV5-1, the J call TRBJ2-7; 9 bases agree with TRBD1. Germline CDR1 reads SGHRS; CDR2 reads YFSETQ. V dropped 1 base and J dropped 1; count of bases not matched to a gene: 3. The CDR3 extends over 15 amino acids. The CDR3 region has the DNA TGCGCCAGCAGCTTGACGGGACAGGGATCCTACGAGCAGTACTTC. Translation: CASSLTGQGSYEQYF. Drawing the rest from reference TRBV5-1 and TRBJ2-7, the complete variable domain is KAGVTQTPRYLIKTRGQQVTLSCSPISGHRSVSWYQQTPGQGLQFLFEYFSETQRNKGNFPGRFSGRQFSNSRSEMNVSTLELGDSALYLCASSLTGQGSYEQYFGPGTRLTVT.

The V gene is TRBV5-6, the J gene TRBJ2-2; 14 bases are a match to TRBD2. With 0 bases clipped from V and 4 bases from J, the junction kept 5 bases outside the gene matches. Germline V gene sequence: CDR1 SGHDT, CDR2 YYEEEE. The CDR3 is 18 amino acids. DNA for the CDR3: TGTGCCAGCAGCTTGGAGGGACTAGCGGGAGCGGGCACCGGGGAGCTGTTTTTT. Encoded protein: CASSLEGLAGAGTGELFF.

This clonotype was observed at least ten times. The chain joins TRBV9 to TRBJ2-5; D is undetermined. Per the germline V gene, CDR1 is SGDLS and CDR2 is YYNGEE. This CDR3 region has 15 residues. The germline V and J ends were trimmed by 0 bases and 4 bases, with 13 bases remaining between them. The CDR3 DNA reads as TGTGCCAGCAGCGTAGATAGGTTGAAGGGAGAGACCCAGTACTTC. As protein: CASSVDRLKGETQYF. Supplemented by reference TRBV9 and TRBJ2-5, the full variable domain reads DSGVTQTPKHLITATGQRVTLRCSPRSGDLSVYWYQQSLDQGLQFLIQYYNGEERAKGNILERFSAQQFPDLHSELNLSSLELGDSALYFCASSVDRLKGETQYFGPGTRLLVL.

This clonotype has at least ten counts. This chain links TRBV5-1 with TRBJ2-1; 8 bases agree with TRBD2. V trimming: 5 bases; J trimming: 7 bases; junction bases outside the gene matches: 11. CDR1 is SGHRS, CDR2 YFSETQ, per germline. CDR3 length equals 15 residues. CDR3 nucleotides: TGCGCCAGCAGAATAAGCGGGAGCGGGTCGAATGAGCAGTTCTTC. This encodes CASRISGSGSNEQFF.

This clonotype was seen at least ten times. The CDR3 nucleotides read TGTGCCAGCAGCCAATTCCCGGGACAGGCCTACGAGCAGTACTTC. Its protein is CASSQFPGQAYEQYF. V gene TRBV3-1 combines with J gene TRBJ2-7; 8 bases agree with TRBD1. The CDR3 is 15 residues long. V gave up 2 bases and J gave up 2 bases; unmatched junction bases: 5. Looked up from germline, CDR1 is LGHDT and CDR2 is YNNKEL (reference sequence).

This chain uses TRBV2 with TRBJ1-5; D unclear. Trimming took 4 bases from V and 6 from J, leaving 4 bases between them. The germline V gene has CDR1 SNHLY and CDR2 FYNNEI. This CDR3 has 11 residues. CDR3 in DNA: TGTGCCAGCAGTGCGTCTCAGCCCCAGCATTTT. This sequence encodes CASSASQPQHF.

This clonotype came up many times. The V call is TRBV11-1, the J call TRBJ2-1, with 10 nucleotides matching TRBD2. This CDR3 has 15 amino acids. The V and J ends lost 4 bases and 5 bases, in that order; junction bases with no gene match: 5. The germline V gene has CDR1 SGHAT and CDR2 FQDESV (reference sequence). CDR3 protein: CASSYSGRANNEQFF. CDR3 bases: TGTGCCAGCAGCTACAGCGGGAGGGCCAACAATGAGCAGTTCTTC. The entire variable domain, with the rest obtained from reference TRBV11-1 and TRBJ2-1, is as follows: EAEVAQSPRYKITEKSQAVAFWCDPISGHATLYWYRQILGQGPELLVQFQDESVVDDSQLPKDRFSAERLKGVDSTLKIQPAELGDSAMYLCASSYSGRANNEQFFGPGTRLTVL.

This clonotype occurred many times. The V call is TRBV7-9, the J call TRBJ2-7; 9 bases are a match to TRBD1. This CDR3 region has 15 residues. The germline gives CDR1 SEHNR, CDR2 FQNEAQ (reference sequence). V shed 5 bases and J 1 base; nucleotides not matched to a gene: 6. CDR3 protein: CASSLGTGRSYEQYF. In DNA, the CDR3 is TGTGCCAGCAGCCTTGGGACAGGGAGATCCTACGAGCAGTACTTC.

The sample holds many counts of this clonotype. The chain employs TRBV12-3 or TRBV12-4 and TRBJ2-1; 10 bases align to TRBD2. This CDR3 region has 14 residues. J was trimmed by 9 bases and V by 6 bases; bases with no gene match: 8. CDR3 sequence reads: CASSSQIAGGEQFF. The CDR3 nucleotides are TGTGCCAGCAGCAGCCAGATAGCGGGAGGTGAGCAGTTCTTC.

The J gene is TRBJ2-3, the V gene TRBV7-9, with unresolved D. Germline CDR1 is SEHNR and CDR2 is FQNEAQ (reference sequence). Trimming pared 5 bases from V and 5 bases from J, leaving 14 bases between. This CDR3 spans 14 amino acids. In nucleotides, the CDR3 is TGTGCCAGCAGCCCACCGGGCCGGAGAGATACGCAGTATTTT. Amino acids: CASSPPGRRDTQYF.

This clonotype was recorded at least ten times. The rearrangement uses TRBV12-3 or TRBV12-4 and TRBJ1-4; no reliable D call. The length of the CDR3 is 12 residues. The V end lost 5 bases, the J end lost 7 bases, and 8 bases lay between the germline ends. This chain's CDR3 is CASSPAAEKLFF. The DNA of the CDR3 is TGTGCCAGCAGTCCCGCAGCTGAAAAACTGTTTTTT.

This clonotype showed up many times. The rearrangement links TRBV12-3 or TRBV12-4 to TRBJ1-4; D is unresolved. CDR3 length: 13 residues. V lost 6 bases, J lost 5 bases, and 10 bases lay in between. The CDR3 coding sequence is TGTGCCAGCAGCCCCGCGTCGAATGAAAAACTGTTTTTT. This encodes CASSPASNEKLFF.

In the case of this clonotype: This may stem from a read error, because a much larger clone lies one nucleotide away. The rearrangement joins TRBV5-1 to TRBJ1-1; 9 bases are shared with TRBD1. With V trimmed by 4 bases and J by 1 base, 5 bases remained unmatched. CDR1 is SGHRS, CDR2 YFSETQ, per germline. The CDR3 covers 15 residues. CDR3 coding DNA: TGCGCCAGCAGCCCCCTGGACAGGGGGAACACTGAAGCTTTCTTT. It specifies CASSPLDRGNTEAFF.

This clonotype has a count of ten or more. The chain joins TRBV6-2 or TRBV6-3 to TRBJ2-3, with D perhaps TRBD1 (6 bases). The V end lost 10 bases, the J end lost 1 base, and 18 bases lay between the germline ends. This CDR3 has 15 amino acids. Germline CDR1 and CDR2: MNHEY and SVGEGT. In nucleotides, the CDR3 is TGTGCCACCCTAGGCCCGTGGGGGCGCACAGATACGCAGTATTTT. Its protein product is CATLGPWGRTDTQYF.

This clonotype was counted many times. J is TRBJ2-3 and V is TRBV13; possible D gene TRBD2, 6 bases. There are 13 residues in the CDR3. The V end lost 4 bases, the J end lost 5 bases, and 10 bases lay between the germline ends. Germline V gene sequence: CDR1 PRHDT, CDR2 FYEKMQ (reference sequence). Here the CDR3 DNA reads TGTGCCAGCAGCTCCTTAGCGGAAGATACGCAGTATTTT. This sequence encodes CASSSLAEDTQYF. Complete variable domain (other parts from reference TRBV13 and TRBJ2-3): AAGVIQSPRHLIKEKRETATLKCYPIPRHDTVYWYQQGPGQDPQFLISFYEKMQSDKGSIPDRFSAQQFSDYHSELNMSSLELGDSALYFCASSSLAEDTQYFGPGTRLTVL.

This clonotype appeared many times. V gene TRBV19 combines with J gene TRBJ2-1, with TRBD2 matching over 9 bases. Germline V gene lookup returns CDR1 LNHDA and CDR2 SQIVND (reference sequence). The CDR3 consists of 16 residues. The ends lost 5 bases at V and 2 bases at J; junction bases unmatched: 7. CDR3 bases: TGTGCCAGTAGTGCCTTAGCGGGAGCGCCCTACAATGAGCAGTTCTTC. Protein sequence: CASSALAGAPYNEQFF.

This clonotype was seen many times. Written as DNA, the CDR3 is TGTGCCAGCAGCCCTACGGCAGAGACCCAGTACTTC. This codes for CASSPTAETQYF. This chain uses TRBV7-2 with TRBJ2-5, with D hard to call. This CDR3 region has 12 residues. The germline V and J ends were trimmed by 5 bases and 4 bases, with 8 bases remaining between them. Germline CDR1 is SGHTA and CDR2 is FQGNSA.

This clonotype was counted at least ten times. V usage is TRBV24-1 and J usage is TRBJ2-5, with no clear D. Germline V gives CDR1 KGHDR, CDR2 SFDVKD. This CDR3 is 13 amino acids long. Between the trimmed V and J ends, which lost 5 bases and 3 bases, there was a span of 9 bases. CDR3 sequence (DNA): TGTGCCACCAGTGTTGGTGGGGAAGAGACCCAGTACTTC. Its protein is CATSVGGEETQYF.

This clonotype was counted many times. The V and J genes are TRBV28 and TRBJ2-1; maybe TRBD1 (5 bases). V lost 5 bases and J 7 bases, leaving 15 bases between the germline ends. CDR3 length: 14 amino acids. Germline lookup yields CDR1 MDHEN and CDR2 SYDVKM. The CDR3 protein is CASSRSGSGNEQFF. The CDR3 nucleotides read TGTGCCAGCAGTCGATCAGGGTCTGGGAATGAGCAGTTCTTC.